This T cell receptor (beta chain) was sequenced during a study of blood T cell repertoires in COVID-19. The wider study: Sites in the United States, Italy and Spain provided acute and convalescent COVID-19 samples. The analysed material was cDNA or gDNA that came from T cells, B-cell-depleted T cells, or PBMCs.

Losses at the gene ends were 4 bases for V and 5 bases for J; bases not matched to a gene: 5. This CDR3 region has 14 residues. The germline gives CDR1 SGHNT, CDR2 YYREEE (reference sequence). Per the authors' pipeline: Amplification with reference gene primers provided the estimates of nucleated cell counts. The repertoire was sequenced with immunoSEQ multiplex PCR; TCRdb's copy has only in-frame clones and lacks some. V and J calls and clone size are as listed in that table; D and trimming were resolved from the DNA. The sample lists about 250,000 clones; just under 85% were seen once. What was sequenced was peripheral blood. This TCR was sampled from a woman aged 55-70 years with active or convalescent COVID-19. The chain is built from TRBV5-4 and TRBJ1-4, with 7 bases identical to TRBD1. In DNA, the CDR3 is TGTGCCAGCAGCCCGGGGACAGACAATGAAAAACTGTTTTTT. It translates to CASSPGTDNEKLFF.